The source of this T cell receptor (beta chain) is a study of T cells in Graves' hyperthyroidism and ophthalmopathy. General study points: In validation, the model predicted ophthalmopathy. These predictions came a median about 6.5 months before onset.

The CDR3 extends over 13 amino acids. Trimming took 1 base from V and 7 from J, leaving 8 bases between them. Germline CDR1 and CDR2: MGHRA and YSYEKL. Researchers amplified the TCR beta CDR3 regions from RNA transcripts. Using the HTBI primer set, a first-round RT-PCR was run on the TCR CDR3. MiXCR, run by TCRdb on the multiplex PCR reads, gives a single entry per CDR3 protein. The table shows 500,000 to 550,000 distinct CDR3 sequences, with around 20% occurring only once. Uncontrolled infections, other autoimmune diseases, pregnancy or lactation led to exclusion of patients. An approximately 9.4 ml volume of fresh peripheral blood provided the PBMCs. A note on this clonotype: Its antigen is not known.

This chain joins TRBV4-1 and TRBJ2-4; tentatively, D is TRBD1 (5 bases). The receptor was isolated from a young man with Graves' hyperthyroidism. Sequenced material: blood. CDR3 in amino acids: CASSQVKGNIQYF. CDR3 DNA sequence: TGCGCCAGCAGCCAAGTCAAGGGGAACATTCAGTACTTC.